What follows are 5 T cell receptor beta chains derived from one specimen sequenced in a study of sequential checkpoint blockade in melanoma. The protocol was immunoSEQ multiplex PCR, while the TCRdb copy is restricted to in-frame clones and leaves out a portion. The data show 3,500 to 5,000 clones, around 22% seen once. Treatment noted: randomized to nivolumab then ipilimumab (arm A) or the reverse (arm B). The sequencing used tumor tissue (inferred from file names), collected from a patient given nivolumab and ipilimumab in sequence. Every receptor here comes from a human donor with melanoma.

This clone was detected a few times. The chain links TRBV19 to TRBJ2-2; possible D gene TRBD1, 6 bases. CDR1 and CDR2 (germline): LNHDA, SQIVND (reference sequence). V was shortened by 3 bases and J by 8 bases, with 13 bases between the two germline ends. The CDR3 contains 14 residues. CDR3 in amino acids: CASSMGQRTGELFF. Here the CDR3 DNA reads TGTGCCAGTAGTATGGGACAAAGAACTGGGGAGCTGTTTTTT.

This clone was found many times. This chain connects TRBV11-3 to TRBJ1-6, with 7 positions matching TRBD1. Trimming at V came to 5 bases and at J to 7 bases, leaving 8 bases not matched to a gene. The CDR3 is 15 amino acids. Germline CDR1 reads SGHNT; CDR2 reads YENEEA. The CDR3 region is CASSVDRERNSPLHF. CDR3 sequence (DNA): TGTGCCAGCAGCGTCGACAGGGAGAGAAATTCACCCCTCCACTTT. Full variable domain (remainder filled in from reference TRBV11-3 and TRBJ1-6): EAGVVQSPRYKIIEKKQPVAFWCNPISGHNTLYWYLQNLGQGPELLIRYENEEAVDDSQLPKDRFSAERLKGVDSTLKIQPAELGDSAVYLCASSVDRERNSPLHFGNGTRLTVT.

The CDR3 nucleotides read TGTGCCAGCAGCCAAGTTGGGGGAATAGAATATGGCTACACCTTC. Protein product: CASSQVGGIEYGYTF. The chain combines TRBV14 with TRBJ1-2, with TRBD1 as a possible D gene (5 bases). The ends were cut back, 1 base at V and 5 bases at J, with 14 bases in the middle. Germline V lookup: CDR1 SGHDN, CDR2 FVKESK. There are 15 residues in the CDR3.

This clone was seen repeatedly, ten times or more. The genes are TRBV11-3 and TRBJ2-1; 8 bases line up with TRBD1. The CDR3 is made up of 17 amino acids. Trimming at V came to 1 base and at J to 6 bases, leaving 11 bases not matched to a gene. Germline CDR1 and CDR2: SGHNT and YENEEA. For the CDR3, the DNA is TGTGCCAGCAGCTTAGGACGGGGACAGGTTTGGGGCAATGAGCAGTTCTTC. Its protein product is CASSLGRGQVWGNEQFF.

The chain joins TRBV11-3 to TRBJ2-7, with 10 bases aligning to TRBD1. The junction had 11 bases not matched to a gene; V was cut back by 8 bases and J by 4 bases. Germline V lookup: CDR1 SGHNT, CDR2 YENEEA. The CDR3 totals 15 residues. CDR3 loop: CASARGTGAIYEQYF. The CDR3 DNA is TGTGCCAGCGCGCGGGGGACAGGGGCGATATACGAGCAGTACTTC.